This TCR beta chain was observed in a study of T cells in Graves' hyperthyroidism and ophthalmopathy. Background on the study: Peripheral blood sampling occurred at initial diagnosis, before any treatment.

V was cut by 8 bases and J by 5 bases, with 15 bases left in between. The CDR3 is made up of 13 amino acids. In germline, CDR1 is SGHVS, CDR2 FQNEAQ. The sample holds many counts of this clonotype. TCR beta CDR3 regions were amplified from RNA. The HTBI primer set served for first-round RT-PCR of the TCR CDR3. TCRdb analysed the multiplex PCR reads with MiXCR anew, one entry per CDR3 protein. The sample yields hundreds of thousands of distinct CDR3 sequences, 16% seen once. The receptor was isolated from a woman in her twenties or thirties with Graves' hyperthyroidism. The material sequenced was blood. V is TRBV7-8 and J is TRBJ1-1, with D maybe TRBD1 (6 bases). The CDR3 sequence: CASSVLQGTEAFF. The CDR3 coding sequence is TGTGCCAGCTCTGTACTTCAGGGGACTGAAGCTTTCTTT. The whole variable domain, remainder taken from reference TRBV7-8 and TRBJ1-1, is GAGVSQSPRYKVAKRGQDVALRCDPISGHVSLFWYQQALGQGPEFLTYFQNEAQLDKSGLPSDRFFAERPEGSVSTLKIQRTQQEDSAVYLCASSVLQGTEAFFGQGTRLTVV.